This T cell receptor beta chain is drawn from a study of blood T cells in healthy people across ages. Sample-barcoded 5' priming and a J-beta primer mix drove a second PCR of about 7 to 11 cycles. A single record per CDR3 protein comes from TCRdb applying MiXCR to the 5' RACE reads. Altogether about 690,000 distinct CDR3 sequences are present, about 43% being singletons, with the ten largest covering 30%. V lost 4 bases and J 8 bases, leaving 16 bases between the germline ends. The CDR3 is made up of 14 amino acids. Germline V gives CDR1 KGHDR, CDR2 SFDVKD. This clonotype was observed a few times. Sequencing input: blood. The genes are TRBV24-1 and TRBJ1-2; tentatively, D is TRBD1 (6 bases). The TCR originated in a man aged 80 or over in good health. For the CDR3, the DNA is TGTGCCACCAGTGACCGCAACCGACAGGTGGGCTACACCTTC. Protein sequence: CATSDRNRQVGYTF.